This T cell receptor (beta chain) emerged from a study of shared clonotypes between healthy human individuals. Study-wide background: Participating donors consisted of a couple of women and a few men aged 18 to 49. Study-wide results and limits: With a few donors compared, approximately 5% of naive CD4 clonotypes were shared. The diversity represented, both genetic and in exposure history, was limited by few donors.

The CDR3 spans 14 residues. V dropped 4 bases and J dropped 0 bases, with 10 bases sitting between them. CDR1 and CDR2 from the germline V gene are MNHEY and SMNVEV (reference sequence). Here immunoSEQ multiplex PCR was the method, and the copy in TCRdb shows in-frame clones only, minus some. The table records more than 2,000,000 clones, over 90% of them present only once. This clone has a single count. Its antigen is unknown. Sequenced sample: naive CD4+ T cells from PBMCs. The subset denotes: CD45RA+ positively selected. The origin of this receptor is a man younger than 30 in good health. Some clones in this sample may be carry-over from other donors' samples. V usage is TRBV27 and J usage is TRBJ2-7; D call uncertain. The CDR3 protein is CASSSPFSSYEQYF. CDR3 nucleotide sequence: TGTGCCAGCAGTTCCCCTTTCAGCTCCTACGAGCAGTACTTC.